This entry is about one T cell receptor (beta chain). What this receptor recognizes is not known. No much larger clone is present one base from it, and per-base qualities are unavailable. The immunoSEQ Assay, a bias-controlled multiplex PCR, was used to amplify TCRbeta CDR3 regions from genomic DNA. The paper's data handling went like this. The number of nucleated cells in each sample was estimated from the amplification of reference gene primers within the assay. To quantify the absolute abundance of each unique TCRbeta CDR3 rearrangement, sequence reads were collapsed and filtered. Productive Simpson clonality was computed per sample as the square root of Simpson's diversity index over productive rearrangements. TCRdb took over this immuneACCESS table, retaining in-frame rearrangements with V and J assigned. Such tables are incomplete; in checked studies, under half of the missing clones stem from an unresolved V gene, and the remainder is unexplained. V and J calls and clone size are those listed in that table; D and trimming were worked out from the DNA. This sample holds 95,000 to 150,000 clones; about nine tenths were observed only once. The ten top clones hold approximately 4.3% of the sample.

Each collaborating institution followed its own protocols to collect whole blood in K2EDTA tubes. For TCRbeta analysis, collaborators shipped samples as frozen whole blood, isolated PBMCs, or DNA extracted from either of those sample types. The source of the sample is a study of blood T cell repertoires in COVID-19 (dated by TCRdb to the early 2020s). Background for the entire study: The collaborator samples originated in the United States, Italy and Spain and spanned the acute and convalescent phases of COVID-19. The material from the prospective study consisted of cDNA or gDNA derived from T cells, B-cell-depleted T cells, or PBMCs. Deeply sampled blood TCRbeta repertoires from subjects exposed to, actively infected with, or recovered from COVID-19 were included in the dataset. The repertoires were released in a freely available public database meant as a resource for research on the immune response to SARS-CoV-2. The samples were drawn from the first 160 participants of the ongoing ImmuneRACE study and from 950 to 1,500 subjects provided by 6 global collaborators. A de-identified subject ID, COVID-19 status, age in years and sex were almost always included in the sample metadata. Where available, HLA class I and class II types were taken from metadata supplied by the sample provider and were not determined by assay-based typing.

From cysteine to phenylalanine, the CDR3 is 13 amino acids long. This entry keeps only the CDR3 DNA: 39 bases, framed from base 1. CDR1 and CDR2, looked up from the germline V gene (reference sequence), are GTSNPN and SVGIG. Compared with germline, V lacks 0 bases and J lacks 10 bases; bases without a gene match: 3. Study-wide findings and limitations: The quantity of clinical and demographic metadata differed by source and by participant and was supplied without curation.

The V and J genes are TRBV30 and TRBJ1-6; the junction holds 7 bases that match TRBD1. The sample taken for sequencing was peripheral blood. The receptor comes from a middle-aged man with acute or convalescent COVID-19. Here is the DNA: TGTGCCTGGAGTGTAGGGGGCGGGTCACCCCTCCACTTT. It codes for CAWSVGGGSPLHF.